This entry concerns a single TCR beta chain. Its target is unknown. The sample comes from a study of regulatory T cells in long-lasting Graves disease. This CDR3 is 15 amino acids long. Trimming removed 3 bases from V and 1 base from J, with 10 bases in between. CDR1 MDHEN and CDR2 SYDVKM come from the germline V gene. Time point given: persistent/refractory GD, antithyroid drugs over 5 years with positive TRAb. Extracted RNA from PBMCs served as the source of the TCR library. Building the TCR beta libraries relied on iRepertoire HTBI primers, and CDR3 regions underwent Arm-PCR. In TCRdb, the multiplex PCR reads were re-called with MiXCR into one record per CDR3 protein. Found here are approximately 690,000 distinct CDR3 sequences, 25% to 30% of them singletons; the top ten hold roughly 40%. Regarding the study as a whole: New patients shared about 910 public clonotypes, and persistent patients shared more, with about 2,700.

This clonotype was obtained from a female donor with Graves disease. The V gene is TRBV28, the J gene TRBJ1-5, with D tentatively TRBD1 (6 bases). The sample consisted of peripheral blood mononuclear cells (PBMCs), taken when the disease was refractory, from a patient treated with antithyroid drugs. In nucleotides, the CDR3 is TGTGCCAGCAGTTTCGTGGGGGCGAGCAATCAGCCCCAGCATTTT. Protein product: CASSFVGASNQPQHF.